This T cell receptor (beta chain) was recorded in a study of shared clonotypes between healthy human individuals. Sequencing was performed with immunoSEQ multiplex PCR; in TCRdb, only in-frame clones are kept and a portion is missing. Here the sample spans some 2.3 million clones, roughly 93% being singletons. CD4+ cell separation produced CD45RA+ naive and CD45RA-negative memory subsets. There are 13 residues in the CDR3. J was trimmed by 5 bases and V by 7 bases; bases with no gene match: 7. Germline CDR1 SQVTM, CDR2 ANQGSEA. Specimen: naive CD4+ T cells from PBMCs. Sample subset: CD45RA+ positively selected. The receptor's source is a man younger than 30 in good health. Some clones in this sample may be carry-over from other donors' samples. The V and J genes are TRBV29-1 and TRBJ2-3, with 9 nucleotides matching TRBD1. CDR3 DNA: TGCAGCGCGGAACAGGGGGCGCAAGATACGCAGTATTTT. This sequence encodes CSAEQGAQDTQYF.